These 14 T cell receptor beta chains were all obtained from the same sample, sequenced in a study of T cells after yellow fever vaccination. TCRdb called the 5' RACE reads again in MiXCR, with one record for every CDR3 protein. Of 450,000 to 600,000 distinct CDR3 sequences detected, about 13% appear once; the ten largest clones hold more than 13%. Source: PBMCs, taken on the day of the yellow fever booster vaccination. These receptors all come from a man under 40 who received the YFV17D yellow fever vaccine.

This clonotype turned up a few times. V gene TRBV4-3 combines with J gene TRBJ2-4; D remains unclear. With 0 bases removed from V and 0 bases from J, the gap between germline ends came to 9 bases. From germline, CDR1 is LGHNA and CDR2 YSLEER. The CDR3 contains 16 residues. For the CDR3, the DNA is TGCGCCAGCAGCCAAGAGAGCGCCTTAGCCAAAAACATTCAGTACTTC. Its translation is CASSQESALAKNIQYF.

This clonotype came up a few times. The chain joins TRBV5-1 to TRBJ2-3, with 9 bases fitting TRBD2. V shed 0 bases, J shed 0 bases, and the junction held 5 bases outside the gene matches. CDR3 length equals 17 residues. Germline CDR1 and CDR2: SGHRS and YFSETQ. In nucleotides, the CDR3 is TGCGCCAGCAGCTTGGCCAGGCTAGCGGGAAGCACAGATACGCAGTATTTT. It translates to CASSLARLAGSTDTQYF.

This clonotype showed up just a few times. V gene TRBV7-3 combines with J gene TRBJ2-3; the D call may be TRBD1 or TRBD2 (6 bases each). The CDR3 length is 13 residues. The V end was cut by 8 bases, the J end by 6 bases, with 15 bases between. Germline V gene sequence: CDR1 SGHTA, CDR2 FQGTGA. CDR3 in amino acids: CASGKGGEDTQYF. The CDR3 nucleotides are TGTGCCAGCGGGAAGGGGGGTGAGGATACGCAGTATTTT.

This clonotype was seen a few times. The chain links TRBV5-6 to TRBJ1-1, with D unclear. Germline V gives CDR1 SGHDT, CDR2 YYEEEE. The CDR3 runs to 12 residues. V shed 1 base and J shed 7 bases, with 8 bases lying between them. CDR3 loop: CASSLSRLEAFF. Here the CDR3 DNA reads TGTGCCAGCAGCTTGAGCCGACTTGAAGCTTTCTTT.

The table lists this clonotype with a few counts. The gene calls are TRBV10-1 and TRBJ1-2; 7 bases map to TRBD1. The V segment lost 0 bases and the J segment 7 bases; nucleotides outside the gene matches: 5. The CDR3 extends over 14 amino acids. Germline CDR1 reads WNHNN; CDR2 reads SYGVQD (reference sequence). CDR3 residues: CASSESVTGSGYTF. The DNA of the CDR3 is TGCGCCAGCAGTGAGTCCGTGACAGGGAGTGGCTACACCTTC.

The J gene is TRBJ2-5, the V gene TRBV7-8; D gene unclear. Germline lookup yields CDR1 SGHVS and CDR2 FQNEAQ. This CDR3 is built from 15 residues. V lost 6 bases and J lost 1, with 15 bases in between. The DNA for the CDR3 is TGTGCCAGCAGTCGAAGTGCCGCGGTCCAAGAGACCCAGTACTTC. This sequence encodes CASSRSAAVQETQYF.

This clonotype was found a few times. The chain employs TRBV6-5 and TRBJ2-1, with D hard to call. The CDR3 length is 14 residues. V gave up 2 bases and J gave up 4 bases, with 9 bases separating them. Germline V lookup: CDR1 MNHEY, CDR2 SVGAGI. The CDR3 nucleotides read TGTGCCAGCAGTTACGTCGGCGGATACAATGAGCAGTTCTTC. As protein: CASSYVGGYNEQFF.

In this sample, this clonotype turned up a few times. This rearrangement joins TRBV7-2 to TRBJ2-3, with TRBD2 identical over 7 bases. V lost 7 bases, J lost 4 bases, and 5 bases stayed unmatched. Germline CDR1 is SGHTA and CDR2 is FQGNSA. The CDR3 contains 13 residues. As DNA, the CDR3 is TGTGCCAGCACCATGGCGGGAGCAGATACGCAGTATTTT. It translates to CASTMAGADTQYF.

The rearrangement uses TRBV2 and TRBJ2-5, with D perhaps TRBD2 (5 bases). Germline values: CDR1 SNHLY, CDR2 FYNNEI. With 7 bases removed from V and 4 bases from J, the gap between germline ends came to 19 bases. This CDR3 comprises 15 residues. This chain's CDR3 is CASTKEAGSAETQYF. The CDR3 DNA follows: TGTGCCAGCACAAAGGAGGCAGGAAGCGCAGAGACCCAGTACTTC.

This chain connects TRBV4-3 to TRBJ2-1; D not resolved. The germline V gene has CDR1 LGHNA and CDR2 YSLEER. Trimming pared 0 bases from V and 2 bases from J, leaving 8 bases between. This CDR3 is built from 15 residues. In nucleotides, the CDR3 is TGCGCCAGCAGCCAAGAGGGAAAGGCCTACAATGAGCAGTTCTTC. Its translation: CASSQEGKAYNEQFF.

The J gene is TRBJ2-3, the V gene TRBV2, with D perhaps TRBD1 (5 bases). CDR1 is SNHLY, CDR2 FYNNEI, per germline. V dropped 5 bases and J dropped 1 base, with 13 bases sitting between them. The CDR3 consists of 15 residues. CDR3 sequence reads: CASSWPLQGTDTQYF. The DNA for the CDR3 is TGTGCCAGCAGTTGGCCGCTACAGGGCACAGATACGCAGTATTTT. The full variable domain, rest sourced from reference TRBV2 and TRBJ2-3, is EPEVTQTPSHQVTQMGQEVILRCVPISNHLYFYWYRQILGQKVEFLVSFYNNEISEKSEIFDDQFSVERPDGSNFTLKIRSTKLEDSAMYFCASSWPLQGTDTQYFGPGTRLTVL.

This clonotype was counted only a few times. The CDR3 does not close with the conserved phenylalanine or tryptophan, likely indicating a read error. No DNA is shown, since the ends of the CDR3 on it are uncertain; the CDR3 is the one TCRdb lists. The chain uses TRBV29-1 and TRBJ2-7; TRBD1, the table's D call, lacks a check against the DNA. Inclusive of both ends, the CDR3 amounts to 9 amino acids. Germline CDR1 and CDR2: SQVTM and ANQGSEA. The CDR3 reads CSAARTGQN.

The rearrangement joins TRBV3-1 to TRBJ2-7; TRBD1 agrees at 8 bases. Germline V gene lookup returns CDR1 LGHDT and CDR2 YNNKEL (reference sequence). The CDR3 loop spans 17 amino acids. Trimming cost V 5 bases and J 1 base; bases outside gene matches: 13. The CDR3 DNA follows: TGTGCCAGCAGCTCTTTCACTGGGACAGGACCTTCCTACGAGCAGTACTTC. Translated: CASSSFTGTGPSYEQYF.

The chain joins TRBV28 to TRBJ2-5; perhaps TRBD1 as D (6 bases). This CDR3 contains 17 residues. From germline, CDR1 is MDHEN and CDR2 SYDVKM. Trimming pared 2 bases from V and 0 bases from J, leaving 16 bases between. The CDR3: CASSLLGLDSHQETQYF. The CDR3 DNA reads TGTGCCAGCAGTTTACTAGGGTTGGACAGCCACCAAGAGACCCAGTACTTC.